The next 25 T cell receptor beta chains were all read from a single sample in a study of cytomegalovirus exposure and HLA in healthy donors. PCR amplification relied on 60 Vbeta primers (plus 13 Jbeta primers). Here immunoSEQ multiplex PCR was the method, and the copy in TCRdb shows in-frame clones only, minus some. The data contain about 120,000 clones, around two thirds of them singletons. Sequenced sample: PBMCs. These receptors came from a woman in her 40s in good health and CMV-seropositive.

This clone appeared a few times. This chain joins TRBV10-3 and TRBJ1-2, with 10 bases matching TRBD1. Germline V CDR1 and CDR2: ENHRY, SYGVKD. V was clipped by 6 bases and J by 8 bases; unmatched bases: 6. The CDR3 covers 13 residues. The CDR3 is CAIRAGTGEGYTF. Written as DNA, the CDR3 is TGTGCCATCAGGGCCGGGACAGGGGAAGGCTACACCTTC.

V gene TRBV7-9 combines with J gene TRBJ1-1; possibly TRBD1 for D (5 bases). This CDR3 comprises 12 residues. V shed 0 bases and J shed 12 bases, with 11 bases lying between them. In germline, CDR1 is SEHNR, CDR2 FQNEAQ (reference sequence). CDR3 in DNA: TGTGCCAGCAGCTTAGCGGCGGGGCCGACTTTCTTT. It is translated as CASSLAAGPTFF.

This clone was observed a handful of times. This rearrangement joins TRBV2 to TRBJ2-7; the D gene is possibly TRBD2 (7 bases). This CDR3 region has 11 residues. CDR1 and CDR2 (germline): SNHLY, FYNNEI. V dropped 4 bases and J dropped 10 bases, with 11 bases sitting between them. CDR3 nucleotides: TGTGCCAGCAGTGGGGAGGGGGACCAGTACTTC. Its protein is CASSGEGDQYF.

This clone occurred a few times. V gene TRBV30 combines with J gene TRBJ1-5; tentative D call: TRBD1 (5 bases). V lost 0 bases, J lost 6 bases, and 27 bases lay in between. The germline gives CDR1 GTSNPN, CDR2 SVGIG (reference sequence). There are 19 residues in the CDR3. CDR3 amino acids: CAWSVRQPGARSSCQPQHF. The CDR3 nucleotides read TGTGCCTGGAGTGTTCGTCAGCCTGGGGCGCGTTCAAGTTGTCAGCCCCAGCATTTT.

The chain carries TRBV27 and TRBJ2-1; 10 positions match TRBD2. CDR1 is MNHEY and CDR2 is SMNVEV in the germline V gene (reference sequence). This CDR3 has 19 residues. After removal of 4 bases from V and 3 bases from J, the junction contained 15 bases not matched to a gene. In nucleotides, the CDR3 is TGTGCCAGCAGTTCAAAATTACCGGGACTAGCGACAAACTACAATGAGCAGTTCTTC. It translates to CASSSKLPGLATNYNEQFF.

The chain joins TRBV9 to TRBJ1-3, with TRBD1 identical over 7 bases. The CDR3 runs to 15 residues. V dropped 3 bases and J dropped 0; count of bases not matched to a gene: 3. Germline V gene lookup returns CDR1 SGDLS and CDR2 YYNGEE. The CDR3 coding sequence is TGTGCCAGCAGCGGCGCAGGGGGCTCTGGAAACACCATATATTTT. The encoded protein is CASSGAGGSGNTIYF.

This chain connects TRBV6-1 to TRBJ2-7, with 13 bases matching TRBD2. This CDR3 contains 15 residues. Trimming removed 1 base from V and 5 bases from J; junction bases left unmatched: 2. Germline-derived CDR1 and CDR2 are MNHNS and SASEGT. The CDR3, as DNA: TGTGCCAGCAGTGAAGGGACTAGCGGGAGCCACGAGCAGTACTTC. It specifies CASSEGTSGSHEQYF.

This clone was recorded a few times. The rearrangement uses TRBV13 and TRBJ1-1; 7 bases agree with TRBD1. CDR1 and CDR2 (germline): PRHDT, FYEKMQ (reference sequence). V dropped 5 bases and J dropped 3; count of bases not matched to a gene: 3. The CDR3 has 13 amino acids. Here the CDR3 DNA reads TGTGCCAGCAGCCGGGGGACAGACACTGAAGCTTTCTTT. This gives the protein CASSRGTDTEAFF.

This chain joins TRBV11-2 and TRBJ2-7; TRBD2 aligns across 14 bases. Germline-derived CDR1 and CDR2 are SGHAT and FQNNGV. CDR3 length: 18 amino acids. Trimming took 2 bases from V and 2 from J; bases not matched to a gene: 8. The CDR3 region is CASSLSWTSGGTTYEQYF. The CDR3 DNA sequence: TGTGCCAGCAGCTTATCCTGGACTAGCGGGGGGACCACCTACGAGCAGTACTTC. Together with reference TRBV11-2 and TRBJ2-7, the CDR3 gives the full variable domain: EAGVAQSPRYKIIEKRQSVAFWCNPISGHATLYWYQQILGQGPKLLIQFQNNGVVDDSQLPKDRFSAERLKGVDSTLKIQPAKLEDSAVYLCASSLSWTSGGTTYEQYFGPGTRLTVT.

The rearrangement joins TRBV19 to TRBJ1-1; 12 nucleotides line up with TRBD1. Germline CDR1 LNHDA, CDR2 SQIVND (reference sequence). V shed 5 bases and J 5 bases; nucleotides not matched to a gene: 12. This CDR3 has 17 residues. The CDR3 reads CASSRSSGTGGDTEAFF. The DNA for the CDR3 is TGTGCCAGTAGTCGAAGTTCCGGGACAGGGGGCGATACTGAAGCTTTCTTT.

This clone appeared a few times. The chain is built from TRBV6-4 and TRBJ2-2, with D tentatively TRBD2 (6 bases). Germline V CDR1 and CDR2: MRHNA, SNTAGT. CDR3 size: 14 residues. Deletions cut 3 bases from V and 6 bases from J, with 11 bases between. The CDR3 loop reads CASSEQTSSGELFF. CDR3 bases: TGTGCCAGCAGTGAACAGACTAGTTCCGGGGAGCTGTTTTTT.

In this sample, this clone turned up a few times. The chain employs TRBV10-1 and TRBJ1-3; 10 positions agree with TRBD1. The CDR3 contains 14 residues. Germline V gene lookup returns CDR1 WNHNN and CDR2 SYGVQD (reference sequence). The V segment lost 8 bases and the J segment 2 bases; nucleotides outside the gene matches: 3. The CDR3 DNA follows: TGCGCCAGCTCGACAGGGGGCCCTGGAAACACCATATATTTT. Translated, it gives CASSTGGPGNTIYF.

This clone was counted a few times. Other DNA sequences in the same sample also yield this CDR3. The rearrangement joins TRBV18 to TRBJ1-2, with 9 positions matching TRBD1. The V segment lost 3 bases and the J segment 6 bases; nucleotides outside the gene matches: 2. Germline assignment: CDR1 KGHSH and CDR2 LQKENI. This CDR3 has 13 residues. Here the CDR3 DNA reads TGTGCCAGCTCACCGGGACAGGGTAATGGCTACACCTTC. It translates to CASSPGQGNGYTF. Full variable domain (rest looked up from reference TRBV18 and TRBJ1-2): NAGVMQNPRHLVRRRGQEARLRCSPMKGHSHVYWYRQLPEEGLKFMVYLQKENIIDESGMPKERFSAEFPKEGPSILRIQQVVRGDSAAYFCASSPGQGNGYTFGSGTRLTVV.

This sequence joins TRBV2 and TRBJ1-1, with a weak D call TRBD1 (5 bases). In germline, CDR1 is SNHLY, CDR2 FYNNEI. Trimming pared 8 bases from V and 4 bases from J, leaving 17 bases between. CDR3 length: 14 residues. In nucleotides, the CDR3 is TGTGCCAGCGGGGGGAGACCCATGGGCACTGAAGCTTTCTTT. Protein sequence: CASGGRPMGTEAFF.

This clone was detected only a few times. The chain links TRBV6-5 to TRBJ1-1, with D unclear. With 4 bases removed from V and 0 bases from J, the gap between germline ends came to 9 bases. CDR1 is MNHEY, CDR2 SVGAGI, per germline. CDR3 length: 14 amino acids. For the CDR3, the DNA is TGTGCCAGCAGTTTCCCAAACTTGAACACTGAAGCTTTCTTT. Its translation is CASSFPNLNTEAFF.

This clone was detected only a few times. CDR3 amino acids: CASSEYGRQYF. In DNA, the CDR3 is TGTGCCAGCAGTGAATACGGTAGGCAGTATTTT. The chain links TRBV6-5 to TRBJ2-3; D call uncertain. V lost 5 bases to trimming and J lost 11 bases, with 11 bases between them. The CDR3 is 11 amino acids. The germline CDR1 and CDR2 sequences are MNHEY and SVGAGI.

This clone was seen only a few times. The chain uses TRBV27 and TRBJ2-7; no definite D call. This CDR3 comprises 12 residues. Trimming took off 8 bases at V and 3 bases at J, with 11 bases between the two ends. Germline values: CDR1 MNHEY, CDR2 SMNVEV (reference sequence). CDR3 nucleotides: TGTGCCAGCGGGCAGGTCGTCTACGAGCAGTACTTC. Its translation is CASGQVVYEQYF.

This chain joins TRBV9 and TRBJ2-3; 9 positions match TRBD1. The trim removed 4 bases at V and 1 base at J, leaving 4 bases unmatched. Per the germline V gene, CDR1 is SGDLS and CDR2 is YYNGEE. CDR3 length: 15 amino acids. CDR3 region: CASSPWTGGTDTQYF. The CDR3 DNA sequence: TGTGCCAGCAGCCCCTGGACAGGGGGCACAGATACGCAGTATTTT. Full variable domain (remainder filled in from reference TRBV9 and TRBJ2-3): DSGVTQTPKHLITATGQRVTLRCSPRSGDLSVYWYQQSLDQGLQFLIQYYNGEERAKGNILERFSAQQFPDLHSELNLSSLELGDSALYFCASSPWTGGTDTQYFGPGTRLTVL.

This rearrangement joins TRBV28 to TRBJ1-5; the D is unclear. Trimming took off 9 bases at V and 6 bases at J, with 21 bases between the two ends. CDR3 size: 15 residues. Germline V CDR1 and CDR2: MDHEN, SYDVKM. This chain's CDR3 is CASSLRAGGSQPQHF. CDR3 coding DNA: TGTGCCAGTAGTCTTAGAGCCGGTGGTAGTCAGCCCCAGCATTTT.

This clone was seen only once. The chain couples TRBV18 to TRBJ1-1; D is ambiguous. Germline values: CDR1 KGHSH, CDR2 LQKENI. The V end lost 8 bases, the J end lost 1 base, and 11 bases lay between the germline ends. The CDR3 loop spans 13 amino acids. The DNA for the CDR3 is TGTGCCAGCGCAACCGAGGAGAACACTGAAGCTTTCTTT. Translated: CASATEENTEAFF.

This clone was counted between two and nine times. V and J are TRBV5-1 and TRBJ2-2; TRBD1 agrees at 9 bases. The CDR3 is 15 amino acids. Germline-derived CDR1 and CDR2 are SGHRS and YFSETQ. V trimming: 3 bases; J trimming: 5 bases; junction bases outside the gene matches: 5. The CDR3 DNA sequence: TGCGCCAGCAGCTCCGGGACAGGGCCTACCGGGGAGCTGTTTTTT. Its translation is CASSSGTGPTGELFF. The full variable domain, its missing parts supplied by reference TRBV5-1 and TRBJ2-2, is KAGVTQTPRYLIKTRGQQVTLSCSPISGHRSVSWYQQTPGQGLQFLFEYFSETQRNKGNFPGRFSGRQFSNSRSEMNVSTLELGDSALYLCASSSGTGPTGELFFGEGSRLTVL.

V usage is TRBV6-4 and J usage is TRBJ2-3, with 10 bases matching TRBD2. The CDR3 extends over 17 amino acids. V lost 6 bases, J lost 2 bases, and 11 bases stayed unmatched. The germline gives CDR1 MRHNA, CDR2 SNTAGT. CDR3 DNA sequence: TGTGCCAGCAGCGCTCTAGCGGGAGCTGACAACACAGATACGCAGTATTTT. Protein: CASSALAGADNTDTQYF.

Only a few counts were recorded for this clone. This rearrangement joins TRBV18 to TRBJ2-6, with TRBD1 matching 10 bases. The J segment lost 4 bases and the V segment lost 6 bases, leaving 9 bases of the junction unmatched. CDR3 length equals 17 residues. Germline loops: CDR1 KGHSH, CDR2 LQKENI. CDR3 bases: TGTGCCAGCTCTTCCAGTGACAGGGGGCCCGGGGCCAACGTCCTGACTTTC. It is translated as CASSSSDRGPGANVLTF.

The chain joins TRBV18 to TRBJ1-1; D is undetermined. Trimming removed 6 bases from V and 1 base from J, with 9 bases in between. Per germline, CDR1 KGHSH and CDR2 LQKENI. This CDR3 contains 13 residues. The DNA of the CDR3 is TGTGCCAGCTCGTTCCAGGAGAACACTGAAGCTTTCTTT. Its translation is CASSFQENTEAFF.

The chain combines TRBV5-1 with TRBJ2-1, with TRBD2 matching over 9 bases. Germline CDR1 and CDR2: SGHRS and YFSETQ. The length of the CDR3 is 16 residues. The V segment lost 6 bases and the J segment 4 bases; nucleotides outside the gene matches: 11. The CDR3 sequence: CASTSNPTSGYNEQFF. CDR3 nucleotide sequence: TGCGCCAGCACCTCCAACCCGACTAGCGGATACAATGAGCAGTTCTTC.